These 17 T cell receptor beta chains were all obtained from the same sample, sequenced in a study of CD8 T cells in ankylosing spondylitis. General observations from the study: Ankylosing spondylitis blood seemed to carry a telltale TCR beta motif made of several highly homologous variants.

The antigens for these receptors are not known. Using its own MiXCR run on the 5' RACE reads, TCRdb lists one record per CDR3 protein. The table records approximately 220,000 distinct CDR3 sequences, about 18% of them present only once. The sample comprised blood, either unsorted or a sorted T cell fraction (not recorded which). These receptors originate from a male donor with ankylosing spondylitis.

The rearrangement uses TRBV20-1 and TRBJ1-1; TRBD1 matches at 9 bases. CDR1 is DFQATT and CDR2 is SNEGSKA in the germline V gene (reference sequence). The CDR3 covers 12 residues. The CDR3 DNA follows: TGCAGCCCGGGACAGGGGAACACTGAAGCTTTCTTT. Its protein product is CSPGQGNTEAFF.

This clonotype was counted many times. CDR3 DNA: TGTGCCACCGCAGAGACCGGGGAGCTGTTTTTT. This encodes CATAETGELFF. V usage is TRBV15 and J usage is TRBJ2-2, with D unclear. This CDR3 is built from 11 residues. The germline gives CDR1 LNHNV, CDR2 YYDKDF (reference sequence). V was trimmed by 8 bases and J by 5 bases, leaving 6 bases between them.

The table lists this clonotype with a few counts. This rearrangement joins TRBV2 to TRBJ2-4; TRBD1 aligns across 7 bases. The CDR3 is 16 residues long. Germline lookup yields CDR1 SNHLY and CDR2 FYNNEI. V lost 4 bases and J lost 0; bases outside the gene matches: 6. In DNA, the CDR3 is TGTGCCAGCAGTGCCGGACAGGAGCTAGCCAAAAACATTCAGTACTTC. Translating gives CASSAGQELAKNIQYF.

This clonotype turned up a few times. V gene TRBV6-5 combines with J gene TRBJ2-7, with D perhaps TRBD1 or TRBD2 (5 bases each). The germline V gene has CDR1 MNHEY and CDR2 SVGAGI. This CDR3 is built from 15 residues. Trimming cost V 2 bases and J 6 bases, with 17 bases left between them. The CDR3 reads CASSYRGDGLGEQYF. The CDR3 DNA is TGTGCCAGCAGTTACAGAGGGGATGGCCTTGGCGAGCAGTACTTC.

This clonotype was picked up a small number of times. The chain uses TRBV27 and TRBJ2-7; D is uncertain. The CDR3 extends over 13 amino acids. The germline V gene has CDR1 MNHEY and CDR2 SMNVEV (reference sequence). Trimming took off 1 base at V and 5 bases at J, with 9 bases between the two ends. CDR3 loop: CASSLWVGDEQYF. CDR3 bases: TGTGCCAGCAGTTTATGGGTAGGTGACGAGCAGTACTTC.

This clonotype has a handful of counts. The CDR3 DNA sequence: TGTGCCAGCACCTCCTGGGGGACAGGGTGGGATTGGATGAACACTGAAGCTTTCTTT. Its translation: CASTSWGTGWDWMNTEAFF. V gene TRBV21-1 combines with J gene TRBJ1-1; no DNA check was done on the table's D call, TRBD1. TRBV21-1 constitutes a pseudogene. This CDR3 is built from 19 residues.

The chain links TRBV4-3 to TRBJ1-2; D not resolved. This CDR3 comprises 16 residues. Germline lookup yields CDR1 LGHNA and CDR2 YSLEER. V was clipped by 0 bases and J by 2 bases, with 13 bases between them. In DNA form, the CDR3 reads TGCGCCAGCAGCCAAGACAGGTACACGACGAACTATGGCTACACCTTC. Protein product: CASSQDRYTTNYGYTF.

The chain combines TRBV4-3 with TRBJ1-1; D may be TRBD1 (5 bases). Germline V gene data show CDR1 as LGHNA and CDR2 as YSLEER. The ends were cut back, 4 bases at V and 5 bases at J, with 14 bases in the middle. The CDR3 has 14 residues. CDR3 loop: CASSPLRGGTEAFF. Written as DNA, the CDR3 is TGCGCCAGCAGCCCTCTCCGCGGGGGGACTGAAGCTTTCTTT.

The genes are TRBV30 and TRBJ2-1, with D possibly matching TRBD2 (5 bases). There are 14 residues in the CDR3. CDR1 is GTSNPN and CDR2 is SVGIG in the germline V gene (reference sequence). V lost 1 base and J 5 bases, leaving 12 bases between the germline ends. The CDR3 nucleotides read TGTGCCTGGAGTGAGACTGGACTCCACAATGAGCAGTTCTTC. Its translation is CAWSETGLHNEQFF. The complete variable domain, with remaining parts taken from reference TRBV30 and TRBJ2-1, reads SQTIHQWPATLVQPVGSPLSLECTVEGTSNPNLYWYRQAAGRGLQLLFYSVGIGQISSEVPQNLSASRPQDRQFILSSKKLLLSDSGFYLCAWSETGLHNEQFFGPGTRLTVL.

This clonotype was observed many times. This chain links TRBV5-1 with TRBJ1-1, with D hard to call. Germline loops: CDR1 SGHRS, CDR2 YFSETQ. CDR3 length: 14 residues. Trimming shortened V by 2 bases and J by 0 bases, and 8 bases separated the two germline ends. DNA of the CDR3: TGCGCCAGCAGCTTAAGAGTCATGAACACTGAAGCTTTCTTT. This gives the protein CASSLRVMNTEAFF.

This clonotype has more than one count but fewer than ten. DNA of the CDR3: TGCGCCAGCAGCCAAGATCTCGGTAGCGGGGTCTACTCCTACAATGAGCAGTTCTTC. Translation: CASSQDLGSGVYSYNEQFF. The rearrangement links TRBV4-3 to TRBJ2-1; 8 bases align to TRBD2. Per germline, CDR1 LGHNA and CDR2 YSLEER. The CDR3 sequence is 19 residues long. V was clipped by 0 bases and J by 0 bases; unmatched bases: 10.

The table lists this clonotype with a few counts. V gene TRBV11-2 combines with J gene TRBJ2-1; D is unclear. The CDR3 has 13 amino acids. V shed 3 bases and J shed 7 bases, with 10 bases lying between them. Germline V gene data show CDR1 as SGHAT and CDR2 as FQNNGV. The CDR3 DNA sequence: TGTGCCAGCAGCTTTCCCTGGGAAAATGAGCAGTTCTTC. It encodes CASSFPWENEQFF.

The chain couples TRBV12-3 or TRBV12-4 to TRBJ2-3, with D unclear. CDR3 length equals 12 residues. V gave up 2 bases and J gave up 6 bases, with 6 bases separating them. The CDR3 region has the DNA TGTGCCAGCAGTTTATTTTCCGATACGCAGTATTTT. It codes for CASSLFSDTQYF.

This clonotype was picked up a small number of times. The gene calls are TRBV25-1 and TRBJ2-2, with D uncertain. This CDR3 is built from 17 residues. Germline V gene lookup returns CDR1 MGHDK and CDR2 SYGVNS. Trimming shortened V by 1 base and J by 0 bases, and 12 bases separated the two germline ends. CDR3 sequence reads: CASSEFLDKTNTGELFF. Here the CDR3 DNA reads TGTGCCAGCAGTGAATTTTTAGATAAAACGAACACCGGGGAGCTGTTTTTT.

This chain links TRBV19 with TRBJ2-3, with 7 bases that match TRBD2. The CDR3 is 13 residues long. Germline CDR1 is LNHDA and CDR2 is SQIVND (reference sequence). After removal of 1 base from V and 14 bases from J, the junction contained 9 bases not matched to a gene. The CDR3 loop is CASSIVPSGEAYF. The CDR3 coding sequence is TGTGCCAGTAGTATAGTGCCCAGCGGGGAGGCGTATTTT.

This clonotype occurred a few times. This chain joins TRBV7-9 and TRBJ2-7, with D hard to call. The CDR3 sequence is 17 residues long. Deletions cut 1 base from V and 3 bases from J, with 19 bases between. The V gene's germline CDR1 is SEHNR and CDR2 FQNEAQ (reference sequence). CDR3 coding DNA: TGTGCCAGCAGCTTAGATGTAACAGACCCTTTCAACTACGAGCAGTACTTC. Protein: CASSLDVTDPFNYEQYF.

The chain links TRBV6-5 to TRBJ1-2; D gene unclear. The CDR3 runs to 15 residues. V lost 0 bases and J lost 0, with 8 bases in between. CDR1 is MNHEY and CDR2 is SVGAGI in the germline V gene. The CDR3 region is CASSYSITANYGYTF. The CDR3 DNA reads as TGTGCCAGCAGTTACTCGATAACCGCTAACTATGGCTACACCTTC.